Below, 7 T cell receptor beta chains from the same sample are listed, as sequenced in a study of identical twins. TCRdb called the 5' RACE reads again in MiXCR, with one record for every CDR3 protein. The sample has hundreds of thousands of distinct CDR3 sequences; 15% to 20% are singletons. Another study also made use of these data, one on T cells expressing NK-cell markers.

The sequenced sample was PBMCs. Receptors were obtained from a woman under 30 in good health.

There are a few counts of this clonotype. This rearrangement joins TRBV10-3 to TRBJ2-1, with unresolved D. Germline assignment: CDR1 ENHRY and CDR2 SYGVKD. V lost 0 bases to trimming and J lost 10 bases, with 10 bases between them. The CDR3 totals 13 residues. CDR3 nucleotide sequence: TGTGCCATCAGTGAGTCCGTGGGTCGGGAGCAGTTCTTC. Translation: CAISESVGREQFF.

The chain uses TRBV5-1 and TRBJ2-1; TRBD1 matches at 11 bases. V was clipped by 8 bases and J by 9 bases; unmatched bases: 10. The CDR3 spans 14 residues. Germline CDR1 SGHRS, CDR2 YFSETQ. This chain's CDR3 is CASSDRGLSGEQFF. The CDR3 DNA sequence: TGCGCCAGTTCGGACAGGGGGCTAAGCGGTGAGCAGTTCTTC. The whole variable domain, filled in from reference TRBV5-1 and TRBJ2-1, reads KAGVTQTPRYLIKTRGQQVTLSCSPISGHRSVSWYQQTPGQGLQFLFEYFSETQRNKGNFPGRFSGRQFSNSRSEMNVSTLELGDSALYLCASSDRGLSGEQFFGPGTRLTVL.

V and J are TRBV11-2 and TRBJ2-5; D gene uncertain. The CDR3 runs to 12 residues. The germline CDR1 and CDR2 sequences are SGHAT and FQNNGV. Trimming shortened V by 0 bases and J by 9 bases, and 8 bases separated the two germline ends. The CDR3 here is CASSLDRVSQYF. The CDR3 coding sequence is TGTGCCAGCAGCTTAGACCGGGTGTCCCAGTACTTC.

The chain is built from TRBV11-3 and TRBJ2-7; D remains unclear. Germline CDR1 and CDR2: SGHNT and YENEEA. Trimming removed 5 bases at V and 2 bases at J, with 13 bases between. There are 14 residues in the CDR3. CDR3 bases: TGTGCCAGCAGCGCTACTATCTATGCCTACGAGCAGTACTTC. It specifies CASSATIYAYEQYF.

The genes are TRBV5-1 and TRBJ2-7; 13 bases are shared with TRBD2. Trimming removed 3 bases from V and 9 bases from J; junction bases left unmatched: 9. This CDR3 is 15 amino acids long. Germline values: CDR1 SGHRS, CDR2 YFSETQ. The CDR3 bases are TGCGCCAGCAGCTCCTGGACTAGCGGGAGAAACGGGCAGTACTTC. It yields the protein CASSSWTSGRNGQYF.

The V gene is TRBV5-1, the J gene TRBJ2-1; 11 bases align to TRBD2. Unmatched junction bases numbered 8, after V lost 4 bases and J lost 8 bases. The CDR3 loop spans 15 amino acids. Germline loops: CDR1 SGHRS, CDR2 YFSETQ. The CDR3 is CASSTLAGEIDEQFF. The DNA of the CDR3 is TGCGCCAGCAGCACACTAGCGGGAGAAATCGATGAGCAGTTCTTC.

V gene TRBV5-5 combines with J gene TRBJ2-4; D is perhaps TRBD1 (6 bases). CDR3 length: 14 residues. CDR1 is SGHKS and CDR2 is YYEKEE in the germline V gene (reference sequence). V was trimmed by 4 bases and J by 3 bases, leaving 11 bases between them. The DNA for the CDR3 is TGTGCCAGCAGCCCCAGGGGTTACAAAAACATTCAGTACTTC. It specifies CASSPRGYKNIQYF.